Each of the 9 T cell receptor beta chains below was sequenced from the same sample in a study of metastatic and nonmetastatic thyroid tumors. With MiXCR, TCRdb reprocessed the PCR reads. The data contain roughly 40,000 clones, roughly 16% of them seen just once; the ten biggest clones take up over 3.5%. Every patient underwent thyroid surgery untreated. The sample taken for sequencing was blood. These receptors all stem from a female donor with papillary thyroid cancer or a benign thyroid nodule (not recorded which). Some clones in this sample may be carry-over from other donors' samples.

At least ten counts were recorded for this clone. The chain has TRBV11-2 and TRBJ2-7; D perhaps matches TRBD2 (6 bases). Germline loops: CDR1 SGHAT, CDR2 FQNNGV. Trimming removed 3 bases at V and 2 bases at J, with 11 bases between. There are 14 residues in the CDR3. CDR3 coding DNA: TGTGCCAGCAGCTTTGGAGGGAGGACCTACGAGCAGTACTTC. This translates into CASSFGGRTYEQYF.

V is TRBV9 and J is TRBJ2-3, with D tentatively TRBD1 (5 bases). V was trimmed by 4 bases and J by 1 base, leaving 16 bases between them. Germline CDR1 SGDLS, CDR2 YYNGEE. This CDR3 has 16 residues. CDR3 region: CASSPQGVCGTDTQYF. The CDR3 DNA sequence: TGTGCCAGCAGCCCCCAAGGGGTATGTGGCACAGATACGCAGTATTTT.

There are many counts of this clone. In DNA form, the CDR3 reads TGTGCCATCAGATTACAAGTGTCGAACACTGAAGCTTTCTTT. It is translated as CAIRLQVSNTEAFF. The genes are TRBV10-3 and TRBJ1-1, with D uncertain. The CDR3 runs to 14 residues. Germline-derived CDR1 and CDR2 are ENHRY and SYGVKD. V was shortened by 6 bases and J by 1 base, with 12 bases between the two germline ends.

The table lists this clone with many counts. V usage is TRBV6-4 and J usage is TRBJ2-3; D call uncertain. The CDR3 runs 17 residues. Deletions cut 0 bases from V and 0 bases from J, with 13 bases between. The V gene's germline CDR1 is MRHNA and CDR2 SNTAGT. The CDR3 is CASSDSQDGSSTDTQYF. CDR3 in DNA: TGTGCCAGCAGTGACTCTCAGGACGGTTCTAGCACAGATACGCAGTATTTT.

At least ten counts were recorded for this clone. The gene calls are TRBV6-1 and TRBJ2-7; 7 positions match TRBD1. The CDR3 is 16 residues long. The trim removed 4 bases at V and 5 bases at J, leaving 14 bases unmatched. The germline CDR1 and CDR2 sequences are MNHNS and SASEGT. The CDR3 DNA is TGTGCCAGCAGTGTGGGGCTGGTGGTAGGGGGCGACGAGCAGTACTTC. It specifies CASSVGLVVGGDEQYF.

Ten or more counts support this clone. V is TRBV10-3 and J is TRBJ2-3; maybe TRBD2 (6 bases). Germline CDR1 reads ENHRY; CDR2 reads SYGVKD. The germline V and J ends were trimmed by 3 bases and 2 bases, with 9 bases remaining between them. CDR3 length equals 14 residues. The CDR3 DNA reads TGTGCCATCAGTGACGGGGGATTCACAGATACGCAGTATTTT. Translating it yields CAISDGGFTDTQYF.

This clone has at least ten counts. The chain recombines TRBV20-1 with TRBJ2-1, with 9 nucleotides matching TRBD2. The length of the CDR3 is 15 residues. Trimming cost V 4 bases and J 4 bases; bases outside gene matches: 8. In germline, CDR1 is DFQATT, CDR2 SNEGSKA (reference sequence). CDR3 loop: CSAKGIAGAYNEQFF. The CDR3 DNA reads as TGCAGTGCTAAGGGGATAGCGGGGGCTTACAATGAGCAGTTCTTC.

This clone was seen many times. The rearrangement joins TRBV6-1 to TRBJ2-3; the D gene is possibly TRBD2 (6 bases). Germline lookup yields CDR1 MNHNS and CDR2 SASEGT. CDR3 size: 16 residues. V dropped 7 bases and J dropped 1 base, with 18 bases sitting between them. CDR3: CASTPMVAEGTDTQYF. CDR3 sequence (DNA): TGTGCCAGCACCCCCATGGTAGCGGAGGGCACAGATACGCAGTATTTT.

This clone was detected only a few times. V and J are TRBV2 and TRBJ1-4; no reliable D call. The germline gives CDR1 SNHLY, CDR2 FYNNEI. Trimming removed 6 bases from V and 10 bases from J, with 15 bases in between. This CDR3 is 13 amino acids long. CDR3 DNA: TGTGCCAGCAGGGCGGGGTGCGTTGCAAAACTGTTTTTT. It specifies CASRAGCVAKLFF.